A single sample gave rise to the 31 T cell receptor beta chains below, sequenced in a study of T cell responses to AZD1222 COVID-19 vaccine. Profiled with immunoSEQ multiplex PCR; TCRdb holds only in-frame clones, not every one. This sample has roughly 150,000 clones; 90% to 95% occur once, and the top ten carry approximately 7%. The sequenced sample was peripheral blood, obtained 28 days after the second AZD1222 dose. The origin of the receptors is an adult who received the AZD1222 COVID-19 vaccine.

CDR3 region: CASSPLLGNTEAFF. DNA for the CDR3: TGCGCCAGCAGCCCCTTACTCGGTAACACTGAAGCTTTCTTT. The V gene is TRBV4-1, the J gene TRBJ1-1, with no clear D. CDR3 size: 14 residues. V was clipped by 4 bases and J by 2 bases, with 11 bases between them. CDR1 is MGHRA and CDR2 is YSYEKL in the germline V gene.

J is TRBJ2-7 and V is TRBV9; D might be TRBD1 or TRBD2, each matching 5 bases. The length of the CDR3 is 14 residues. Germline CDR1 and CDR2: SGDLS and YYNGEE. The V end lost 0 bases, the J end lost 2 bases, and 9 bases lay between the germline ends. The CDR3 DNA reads TGTGCCAGCAGCGTAGGGGACGGGCCCTACGAGCAGTACTTC. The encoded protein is CASSVGDGPYEQYF.

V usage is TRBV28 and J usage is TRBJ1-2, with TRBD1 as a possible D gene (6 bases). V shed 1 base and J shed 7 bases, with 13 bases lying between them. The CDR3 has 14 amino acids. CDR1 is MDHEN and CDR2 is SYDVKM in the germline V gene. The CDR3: CASSLYWGAGGYTF. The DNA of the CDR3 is TGTGCCAGCAGTTTATACTGGGGGGCGGGTGGCTACACCTTC.

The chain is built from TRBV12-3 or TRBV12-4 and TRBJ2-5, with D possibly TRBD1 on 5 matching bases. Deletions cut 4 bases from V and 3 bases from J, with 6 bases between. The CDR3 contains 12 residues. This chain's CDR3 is CASSSTEETQYF. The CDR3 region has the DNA TGTGCCAGCAGTTCGACAGAAGAGACCCAGTACTTC.

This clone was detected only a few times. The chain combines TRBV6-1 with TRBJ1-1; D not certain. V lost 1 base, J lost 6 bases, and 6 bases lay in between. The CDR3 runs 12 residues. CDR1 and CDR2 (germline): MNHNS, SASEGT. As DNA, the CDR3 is TGTGCCAGCAGTGAAGTGAGAGCTGAAGCTTTCTTT. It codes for CASSEVRAEAFF.

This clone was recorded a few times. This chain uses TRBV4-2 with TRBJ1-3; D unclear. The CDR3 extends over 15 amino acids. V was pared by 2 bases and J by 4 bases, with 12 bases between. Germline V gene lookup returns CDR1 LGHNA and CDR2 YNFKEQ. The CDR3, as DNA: TGTGCCAGCAGCCAAAGCCAGGCGGAAGGAAACACCATATATTTT. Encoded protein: CASSQSQAEGNTIYF.

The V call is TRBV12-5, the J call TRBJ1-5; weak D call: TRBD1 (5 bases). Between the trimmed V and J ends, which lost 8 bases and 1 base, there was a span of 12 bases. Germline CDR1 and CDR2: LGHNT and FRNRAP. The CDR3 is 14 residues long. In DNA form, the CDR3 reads TGTGCTAGTTACCGGGACGGCAGCAATCAGCCCCAGCATTTT. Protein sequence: CASYRDGSNQPQHF.

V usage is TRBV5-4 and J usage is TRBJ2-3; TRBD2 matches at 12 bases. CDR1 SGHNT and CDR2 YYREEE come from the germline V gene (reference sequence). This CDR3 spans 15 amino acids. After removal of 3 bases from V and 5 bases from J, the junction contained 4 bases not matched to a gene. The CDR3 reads CASSYTLAGGDTQYF. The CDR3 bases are TGTGCCAGCAGCTACACACTAGCGGGGGGAGATACGCAGTATTTT.

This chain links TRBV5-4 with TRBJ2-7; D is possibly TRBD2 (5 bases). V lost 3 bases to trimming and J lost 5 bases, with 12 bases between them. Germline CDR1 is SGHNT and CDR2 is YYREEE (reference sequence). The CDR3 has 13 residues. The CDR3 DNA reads TGTGCCAGCAGCTGGAGTGGAGGCGACGAGCAGTACTTC. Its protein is CASSWSGGDEQYF. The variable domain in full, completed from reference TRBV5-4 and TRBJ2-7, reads ETGVTQSPTHLIKTRGQQVTLRCSSQSGHNTVSWYQQALGQGPQFIFQYYREEENGRGNFPPRFSGLQFPNYSSELNVNALELDDSALYLCASSWSGGDEQYFGPGTRLTVT.

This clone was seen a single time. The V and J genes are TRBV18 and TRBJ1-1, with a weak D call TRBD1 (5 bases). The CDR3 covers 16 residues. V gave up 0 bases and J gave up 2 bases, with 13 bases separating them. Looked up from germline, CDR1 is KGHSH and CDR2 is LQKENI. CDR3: CASSPPLGTDNTEAFF. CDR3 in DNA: TGTGCCAGCTCACCACCGCTAGGGACGGATAACACTGAAGCTTTCTTT.

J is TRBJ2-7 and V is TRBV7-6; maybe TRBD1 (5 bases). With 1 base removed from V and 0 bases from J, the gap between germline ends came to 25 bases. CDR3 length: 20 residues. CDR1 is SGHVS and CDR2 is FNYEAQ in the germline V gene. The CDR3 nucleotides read TGTGCCAGCAGCTTAGTACCGCCGGAGTTATCGGCAGGGCCCTCCTACGAGCAGTACTTC. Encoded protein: CASSLVPPELSAGPSYEQYF.

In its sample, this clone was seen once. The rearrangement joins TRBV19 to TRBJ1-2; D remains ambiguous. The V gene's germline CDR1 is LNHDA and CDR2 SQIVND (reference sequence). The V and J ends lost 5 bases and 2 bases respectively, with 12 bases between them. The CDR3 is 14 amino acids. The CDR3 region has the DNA TGTGCCAGTAGTGGGGAGGGCCCCAACTATGGCTACACCTTC. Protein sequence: CASSGEGPNYGYTF.

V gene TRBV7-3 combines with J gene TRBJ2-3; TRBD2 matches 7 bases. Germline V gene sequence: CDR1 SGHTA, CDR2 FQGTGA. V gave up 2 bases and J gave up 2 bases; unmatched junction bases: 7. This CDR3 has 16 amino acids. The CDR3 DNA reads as TGTGCCAGCAGCTTATATGGCGGGGGAAACACAGATACGCAGTATTTT. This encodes CASSLYGGGNTDTQYF.

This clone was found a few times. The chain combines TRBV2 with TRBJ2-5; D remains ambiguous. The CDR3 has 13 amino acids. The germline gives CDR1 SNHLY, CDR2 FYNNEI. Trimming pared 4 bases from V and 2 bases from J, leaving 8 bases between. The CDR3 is CASSAMEQETQYF. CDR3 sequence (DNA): TGTGCCAGCAGTGCCATGGAGCAAGAGACCCAGTACTTC.

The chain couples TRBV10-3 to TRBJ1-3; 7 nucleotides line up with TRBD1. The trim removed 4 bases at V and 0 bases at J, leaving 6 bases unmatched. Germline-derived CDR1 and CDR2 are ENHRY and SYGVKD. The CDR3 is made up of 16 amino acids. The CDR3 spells CAISARTGASGNTIYF. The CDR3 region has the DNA TGTGCCATCAGTGCCCGCACAGGGGCCTCTGGAAACACCATATATTTT.

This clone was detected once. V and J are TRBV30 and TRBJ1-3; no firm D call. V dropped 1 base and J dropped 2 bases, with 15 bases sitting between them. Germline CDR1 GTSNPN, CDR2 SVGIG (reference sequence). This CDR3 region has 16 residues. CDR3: CAWSDPRGITGNTIYF. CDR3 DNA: TGTGCCTGGAGTGACCCTCGGGGAATAACTGGAAACACCATATATTTT.

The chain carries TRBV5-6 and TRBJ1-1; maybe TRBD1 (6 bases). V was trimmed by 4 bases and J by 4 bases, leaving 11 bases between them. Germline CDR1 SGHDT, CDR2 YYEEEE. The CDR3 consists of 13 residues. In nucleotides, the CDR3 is TGTGCCAGCAGCCCGGGGGCAGGCACTGAAGCTTTCTTT. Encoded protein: CASSPGAGTEAFF.

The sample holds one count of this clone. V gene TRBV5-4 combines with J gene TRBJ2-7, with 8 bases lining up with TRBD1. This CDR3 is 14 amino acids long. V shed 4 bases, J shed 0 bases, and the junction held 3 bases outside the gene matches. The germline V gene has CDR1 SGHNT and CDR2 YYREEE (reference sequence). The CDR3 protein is CASSQGASSYEQYF. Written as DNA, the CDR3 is TGTGCCAGCAGCCAGGGGGCGAGCTCCTACGAGCAGTACTTC.

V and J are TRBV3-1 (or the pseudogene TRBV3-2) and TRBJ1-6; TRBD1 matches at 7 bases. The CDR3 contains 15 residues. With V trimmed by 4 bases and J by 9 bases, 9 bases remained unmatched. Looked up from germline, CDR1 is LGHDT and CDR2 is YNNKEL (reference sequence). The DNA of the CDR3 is TGTGCCAGCAGCCGCTACAGGGGACGGAGTTCACCCCTCCACTTT. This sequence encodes CASSRYRGRSSPLHF.

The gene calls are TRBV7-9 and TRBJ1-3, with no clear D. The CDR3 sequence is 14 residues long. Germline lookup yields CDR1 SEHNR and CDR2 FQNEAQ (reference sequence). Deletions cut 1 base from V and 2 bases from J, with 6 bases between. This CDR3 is CASSLGSAGNTIYF. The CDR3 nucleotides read TGTGCCAGCAGCTTAGGCAGCGCTGGAAACACCATATATTTT. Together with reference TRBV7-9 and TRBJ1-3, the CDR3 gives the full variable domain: DTGVSQNPRHKITKRGQNVTFRCDPISEHNRLYWYRQTLGQGPEFLTYFQNEAQLEKSRLLSDRFSAERPKGSFSTLEIQRTEQGDSAMYLCASSLGSAGNTIYFGEGSWLTVV.

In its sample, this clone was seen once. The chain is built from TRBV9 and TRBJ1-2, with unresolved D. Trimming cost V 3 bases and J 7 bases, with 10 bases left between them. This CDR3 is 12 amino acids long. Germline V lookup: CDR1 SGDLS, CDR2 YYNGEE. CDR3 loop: CASSGGLGGYTF. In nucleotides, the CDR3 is TGTGCCAGCAGCGGCGGACTGGGTGGCTACACCTTC.

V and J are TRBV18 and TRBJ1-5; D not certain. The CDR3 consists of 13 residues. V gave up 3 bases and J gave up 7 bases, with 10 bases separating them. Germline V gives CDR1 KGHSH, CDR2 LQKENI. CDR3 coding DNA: TGTGCCAGCTCACCTTCCGCCCGGCAGCCCCAGCATTTT. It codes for CASSPSARQPQHF.

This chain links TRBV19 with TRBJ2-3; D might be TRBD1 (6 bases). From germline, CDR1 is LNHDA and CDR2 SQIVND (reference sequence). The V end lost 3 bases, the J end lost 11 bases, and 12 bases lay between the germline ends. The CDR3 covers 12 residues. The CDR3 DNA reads TGTGCCAGTAGTATCAGGGGTGGCCTGCAGTATTTT. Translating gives CASSIRGGLQYF.

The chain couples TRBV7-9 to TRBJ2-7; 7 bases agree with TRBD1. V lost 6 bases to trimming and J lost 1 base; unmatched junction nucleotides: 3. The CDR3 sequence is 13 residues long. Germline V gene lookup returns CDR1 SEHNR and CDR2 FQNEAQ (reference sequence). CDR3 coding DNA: TGTGCCAGCAGTCAGGGACAGTCCTACGAGCAGTACTTC. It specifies CASSQGQSYEQYF.

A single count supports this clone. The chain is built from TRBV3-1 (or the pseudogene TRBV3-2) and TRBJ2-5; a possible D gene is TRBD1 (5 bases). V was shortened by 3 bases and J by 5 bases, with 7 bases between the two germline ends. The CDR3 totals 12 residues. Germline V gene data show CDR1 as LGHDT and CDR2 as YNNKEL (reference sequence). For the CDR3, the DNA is TGTGCCAGCAGCCAGTCAGGGGAGACCCAGTACTTC. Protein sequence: CASSQSGETQYF.

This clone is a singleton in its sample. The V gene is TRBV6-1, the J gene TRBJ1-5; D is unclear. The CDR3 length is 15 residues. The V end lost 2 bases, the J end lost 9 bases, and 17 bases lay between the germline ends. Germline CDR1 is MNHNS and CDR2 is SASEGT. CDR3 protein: CASSEITIMRGPQHF. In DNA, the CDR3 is TGTGCCAGCAGTGAAATCACTATTATGAGAGGGCCCCAGCATTTT.

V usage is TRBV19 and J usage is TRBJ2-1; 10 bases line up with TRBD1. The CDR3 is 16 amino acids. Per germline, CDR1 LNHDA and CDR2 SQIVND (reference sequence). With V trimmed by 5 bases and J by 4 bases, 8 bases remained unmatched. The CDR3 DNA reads TGTGCCAGTAGTTTAACCGGGACAGGGGTTTACAATGAGCAGTTCTTC. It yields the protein CASSLTGTGVYNEQFF.

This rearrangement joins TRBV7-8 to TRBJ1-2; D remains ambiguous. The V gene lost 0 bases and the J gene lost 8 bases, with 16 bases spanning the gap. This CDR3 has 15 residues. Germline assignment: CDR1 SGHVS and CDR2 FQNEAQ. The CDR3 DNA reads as TGTGCCAGCAGCTTAGCGGCCTCCTGGGGTGAAGGCTACACCTTC. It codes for CASSLAASWGEGYTF.

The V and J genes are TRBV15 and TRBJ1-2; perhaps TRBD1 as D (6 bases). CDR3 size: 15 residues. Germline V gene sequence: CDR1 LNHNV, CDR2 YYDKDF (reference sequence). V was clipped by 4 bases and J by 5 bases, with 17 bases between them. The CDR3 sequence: CATSNGGGPMYGYTF. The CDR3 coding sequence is TGTGCCACCAGCAACGGCGGGGGGCCAATGTATGGCTACACCTTC.

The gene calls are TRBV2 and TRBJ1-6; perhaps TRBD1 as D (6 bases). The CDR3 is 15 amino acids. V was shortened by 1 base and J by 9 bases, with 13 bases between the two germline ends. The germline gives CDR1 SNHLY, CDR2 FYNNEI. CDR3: CASSEEGGLFSPLHF. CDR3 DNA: TGTGCCAGCAGTGAAGAGGGGGGGCTATTTTCACCCCTCCACTTT.

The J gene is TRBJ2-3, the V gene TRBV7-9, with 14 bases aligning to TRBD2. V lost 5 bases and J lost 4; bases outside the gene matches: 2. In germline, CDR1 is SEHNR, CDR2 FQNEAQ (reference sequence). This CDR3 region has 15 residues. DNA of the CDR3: TGTGCCAGCAGCGTGGGACTAGCGGGGGCAGATACGCAGTATTTT. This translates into CASSVGLAGADTQYF.